A selection of T cell receptor beta chains follows, all from one sample in a study of shared T cell receptors in the human thymus. TCRdb's table, derived via immunoSEQ multiplex PCR, lists solely in-frame clones and lacks some. This sample yields about 660,000 clones, of which approximately 87% are seen a single time; roughly 0.0087% belongs to the top ten. This sample also belongs to another study, concerning human thymus T cells.

Sequencing was done on a sample of thymocytes. The receptors derive from a boy under two years old with a congenital heart defect. Both conserved end residues are part of each CDR3. D genes are given only for firm matches. Where a row states a size, it is once, few, many or the class of an expanded clone; other rows omit it.

D	size	V	J	DNA	CDR3
NA	NA	TRBV5-4	TRBJ1-1	TGTGCCAGCAGACAAACCAAACAGGCTGAAGCTTTCTTT	CASRQTKQAEAFF
NA	NA	TRBV5-6	TRBJ2-1	TGTGCCAGCAGCCTAGACAATATGGACATCATGGTCAATGAGCAGTTCTTC	CASSLDNMDIMVNEQFF
NA	few	TRBV5-6	TRBJ1-2	TGTGCCAGCACCGCACGCAGGGGTGGCTACACCTTC	CASTARRGGYTF
TRBD1	few	TRBV15	TRBJ1-4	TGTGCCACCAAGCAGAAGACAGGGGAGAAAATTGCAACTAATGAAAAACTGTTTTTT	CATKQKTGEKIATNEKLFF
TRBD1	NA	TRBV5-8	TRBJ1-2	TGTGCCAGCAGCTTCACAGGGGGCGACTATGGCTACACCTTC	CASSFTGGDYGYTF
NA	few	TRBV14	TRBJ2-5	TGTGCCAGCAGCCAAGTTGATTCAACCCGGTCGGAAGAGACCCAGTACTTC	CASSQVDSTRSEETQYF
TRBD1	NA	TRBV27	TRBJ1-4	TGTGCCAGCAGTTTAACCCGGGACAGGTCTGAAAAACTGTTTTTT	CASSLTRDRSEKLFF
TRBD2	NA	TRBV11-2	TRBJ2-7	TGTGCCAGCAGCTTAAGGGAACTAGCGGGAATTTACGAGCAGTACTTC	CASSLRELAGIYEQYF
TRBD1	few	TRBV5-1	TRBJ2-7	TGCGCCAGCAGCTTACTGGCAGGGGGCTCCTACGAGCAGTACTTC	CASSLLAGGSYEQYF
TRBD1	NA	TRBV7-8	TRBJ1-6	TGTGCCAGCAGCTTTACGCCGGGACAGAGACCTTCACCCCTCCACTTT	CASSFTPGQRPSPLHF
TRBD2	NA	TRBV28	TRBJ2-1	TGTGCCAGCACAGTTCTAGCGGGAGGTTACAATGAGCAGTTCTTC	CASTVLAGGYNEQFF
NA	NA	TRBV6-6	TRBJ1-1	TGTGCCAGCAGTTTCGACAGTGGGGCTTTCTTT	CASSFDSGAFF
TRBD2	few	TRBV4-1	TRBJ2-3	TGCGCCAGCAGCCCCCTCTTCAGGGAGGGGACAGATACGCAGTATTTT	CASSPLFREGTDTQYF
NA	NA	TRBV30	TRBJ2-2	TGTGCCTGGAGGAAGAGGGGGTCGGGGACCGGGGAGCTGTTTTTT	CAWRKRGSGTGELFF
NA	NA	TRBV25-1	TRBJ2-5	TGTGCCAGCAGTGACCTGTCGACCCAGTACTTC	CASSDLSTQYF
TRBD1	NA	TRBV29-1	TRBJ1-1	TGCAGCTATTCAGACAGGGCGGTCACTGAAGCTTTCTTT	CSYSDRAVTEAFF
NA	NA	TRBV29-1	TRBJ2-7	TGCAGCGTTCTCAGGATCGCGAGGGGGACCTCCTACGAGCAGTACTTC	CSVLRIARGTSYEQYF
TRBD2	NA	TRBV19	TRBJ2-1	TGTGCCAGTAGTATAACCATAGCGGGAGTCCACAATGAGCAGTTCTTC	CASSITIAGVHNEQFF
TRBD1	NA	TRBV7-9	TRBJ2-3	TGTGCCAGCAGCCACGGGACAGTTTTCCATACGCAGTATTTT	CASSHGTVFHTQYF
TRBD1	few	TRBV5-5	TRBJ1-4	TGTGCCAGCAGCCCAAACAGGGGCACTAATGAAAAACTGTTTTTT	CASSPNRGTNEKLFF
TRBD2	NA	TRBV27	TRBJ2-1	TGTGCCAGCAGTTTGTGGGGGGGTGAGCAGTTCTTC	CASSLWGGEQFF
NA	few	TRBV14	TRBJ2-5	TGTGCCAGCAGCCAACCTATCGGCGGGGTCCACGAGACCCAGTACTTC	CASSQPIGGVHETQYF
NA	NA	TRBV30	TRBJ2-5	TGTGCCTGGAAGCCAGGGTATACGGAGACCCAGTACTTC	CAWKPGYTETQYF
NA	NA	TRBV11-2	TRBJ1-1	TGTGCCAGCAGTCCTACATGGTCGGGGAACACTGAAGCTTTCTTT	CASSPTWSGNTEAFF
TRBD2	NA	TRBV30	TRBJ2-7	TGTGCCTGGAGCAAAGGGACTAGCGGGATCTACGAGCAGTACTTC	CAWSKGTSGIYEQYF
NA	NA	TRBV5-1	TRBJ2-2	TGCGCCAGCAGCTTGGACAGGGCCCCCGGGGAGCTGTTTTTT	CASSLDRAPGELFF
NA	NA	TRBV4-2	TRBJ2-1	TGTGCCAGCAGCCAAGAGTCCGGGGATCTCTACAATGAGCAGTTCTTC	CASSQESGDLYNEQFF
NA	NA	TRBV6-5	TRBJ2-3	TGTGCCAGCAGTTACTCGGCGGGACCTAGCACAGATACGCAGTATTTT	CASSYSAGPSTDTQYF
NA	NA	TRBV4-1	TRBJ1-1	TGCGCCAGCAGCCAAGGGGGGCAACCCCGGTGCACTGAAGCTTTCTTT	CASSQGGQPRCTEAFF
NA	NA	TRBV2	TRBJ2-1	TGTGCCAGCAGTCTACCGGGGGGACAGGACTGCAATGAGCAGTTCTTC	CASSLPGGQDCNEQFF
TRBD2	NA	TRBV7-6	TRBJ2-1	TGTGCCAGCAGCGACCTAACTAGCGGGCTACACAATGAGCAGTTCTTC	CASSDLTSGLHNEQFF
TRBD1	NA	TRBV11-2	TRBJ2-7	TGTGCCAGCAGCTTAACTCATCCGGGACAGGGTACCTACGAGCAGTACTTC	CASSLTHPGQGTYEQYF